This is a list of T cell receptor beta chains from one sample in a study of T cell responses to AZD1222 COVID-19 vaccine. Here immunoSEQ multiplex PCR was the method, and the copy in TCRdb shows in-frame clones only, minus some. The sample has over 100,000 clones, about 90% seen once. Here the sequenced sample was peripheral blood, taken 28 days after the second AZD1222 dose. These receptors all come from an adult who received the AZD1222 COVID-19 vaccine. CDR3s include the opening cysteine and the closing phenylalanine or tryptophan. D genes are given only for firm matches. Size values are once, few and many counts, or a class for expanded clones, and some rows have none.

DNA,CDR3,D,size,V,J
TGTGCCAGCAGTGAGTTTCGGGACACTGAAGCTTTCTTT,CASSEFRDTEAFF,.,.,TRBV6-1,TRBJ1-1
TGTGCCAGCAGTGACCACTACGAGCAGTACTTC,CASSDHYEQYF,.,.,TRBV6-1,TRBJ2-7
TGTGCCAGCAGCCGGGGACAGGGTTTCTACGAGCAGTACTTC,CASSRGQGFYEQYF,TRBD1,.,TRBV3-1/TRBV3-2,TRBJ2-7
TGTGCCAGCAGGCCTACTCGTCCAGATACGCAGTATTTT,CASRPTRPDTQYF,.,.,TRBV6-2/TRBV6-3,TRBJ2-3
TGTGCCAGCAGCCAAGAGGGACAGTCACAAGAGACCCAGTACTTC,CASSQEGQSQETQYF,TRBD1,.,TRBV4-2,TRBJ2-5
TGTGCCACCGCTTTTAGTAGGGGTCAGTGGGAGCAGTACTTC,CATAFSRGQWEQYF,.,.,TRBV6-4,TRBJ2-7
TGTGCCATCAGTGGCAGTCGGGAGGATCATAATTCACCCCTCCACTTT,CAISGSREDHNSPLHF,.,once,TRBV10-3,TRBJ1-6
TGTGCCAGTAAACCTGCCGGGACGGCTGGGGATGGCTACACCTTC,CASKPAGTAGDGYTF,.,few,TRBV19,TRBJ1-2
TGTGCCAGCAGCCACAAACAGAACACTGAAGCTTTCTTT,CASSHKQNTEAFF,.,.,TRBV7-9,TRBJ1-1
TGCGCCAGCAGGGTCGGGGGGCTCTACGAGCAGTACTTC,CASRVGGLYEQYF,.,once,TRBV5-1,TRBJ2-7
TGTGCCAGTAGGGAAAACAGGGGGCCAATCTATGGCTACACCTTC,CASRENRGPIYGYTF,TRBD1,.,TRBV19,TRBJ1-2
TGTGCCAGCAGTGGGCGGTTCTACGAGCAGTACTTC,CASSGRFYEQYF,.,.,TRBV2,TRBJ2-7
TGTGCCACCTCAGACAGGGGGGAGACCCAGTACTTC,CATSDRGETQYF,TRBD1,.,TRBV24-1,TRBJ2-5
TGCGCCAGCAGCCCCCCCGGGCTAGTCGGTGAGCAGTTCTTC,CASSPPGLVGEQFF,.,.,TRBV5-1,TRBJ2-1
TGTGCCAGCAGCTATAGACAGGGGATTGAAAAACTGTTTTTT,CASSYRQGIEKLFF,TRBD1,.,TRBV3-1/TRBV3-2,TRBJ1-4
TGTGCCAGCACCCAAGATAGGGGCTCCTACAATGAGCAGTTCTTC,CASTQDRGSYNEQFF,.,.,TRBV4-2,TRBJ2-1
TGTGCCAGCTCACCCCTACCGGGTAGCGGGAGCTCCTACGAGCAGTACTTC,CASSPLPGSGSSYEQYF,TRBD2,.,TRBV18,TRBJ2-7
TGTGCCAGCTCAGAGACCGTTGATTCACCCCTCCACTTT,CASSETVDSPLHF,.,.,TRBV6-5,TRBJ1-6
TGCGCCAGCAGCCAAGATATGGGGACATTGTTCCTCTATGGCTACACCTTC,CASSQDMGTLFLYGYTF,.,.,TRBV4-3,TRBJ1-2
TGTGCCAGCAGCTTAGGGGGGGGCCCCGGGGAGCTGTTTTTT,CASSLGGGPGELFF,.,.,TRBV7-2,TRBJ2-2
TGTGCCAGCTCACCTTCGGGCAATAATTCACCCCTCCACTTT,CASSPSGNNSPLHF,.,.,TRBV18,TRBJ1-6
TGTGCCAGCAGTTCTACAGTTTACTCTGGAAACACCATATATTTT,CASSSTVYSGNTIYF,.,.,TRBV6-5,TRBJ1-3
TGTGCCAGTAGTAAAGGACTCTATCAGCCCCAGCATTTT,CASSKGLYQPQHF,.,.,TRBV19,TRBJ1-5
TGTGCCTGGGGGATCAGACAGGGGGCGGTTGAAAAACTGTTTTTT,CAWGIRQGAVEKLFF,TRBD1,once,TRBV30,TRBJ1-4
TGTGCCACCAGCAAAGGACAACTTGCAACTAATGAAAAACTGTTTTTT,CATSKGQLATNEKLFF,.,.,TRBV15,TRBJ1-4
TGTGCCAGCACCTGGATGACTAGCGGGGTCGATGAGCAGTTCTTC,CASTWMTSGVDEQFF,TRBD2,.,TRBV5-6,TRBJ2-1
TGTGCCAGCAGCTTGGGCGACAGGGGGCTGGGGTCACCCCTCCACTTT,CASSLGDRGLGSPLHF,TRBD1,.,TRBV5-6,TRBJ1-6
TGTGCCAGCAGCTCCCCTGGAGCGGGAGGAGGGTACGAGCAGTACTTC,CASSSPGAGGGYEQYF,TRBD2,.,TRBV5-4,TRBJ2-7
TGCAGCGTTGCAGGTGGGTTGGGCGGGGCCTACGAGCAGTACTTC,CSVAGGLGGAYEQYF,.,.,TRBV29-1,TRBJ2-7
TGTGCCAGCAGCTTACAGGGGGGAGATACGCAGTATTTT,CASSLQGGDTQYF,.,.,TRBV7-9,TRBJ2-3
TGTGCCAGCAGTTTTAGGGCTAACTATGGCTACACCTTC,CASSFRANYGYTF,.,.,TRBV27,TRBJ1-2
TGTGCCAGCAGCCAAGATAGGGACACATATAATGAAAAACTGTTTTTT,CASSQDRDTYNEKLFF,.,.,TRBV3-1/TRBV3-2,TRBJ1-4
TGCGCCAGCAGCCAAGATCAACGGGGCCACTATGGCTACACCTTC,CASSQDQRGHYGYTF,.,.,TRBV4-3,TRBJ1-2
TGTGCCAGCAGCCAGGGGACAGGCGTTCGCACAGATACGCAGTATTTT,CASSQGTGVRTDTQYF,TRBD1,.,TRBV3-1/TRBV3-2,TRBJ2-3
TGTGCCACCAGTTCAGGGGCCGGAAACTATGGCTACACCTTC,CATSSGAGNYGYTF,.,.,TRBV24-1,TRBJ1-2
TGTGCCAGCAGCGTAGGACAGGGGGTTATCGATGGCTACACCTTC,CASSVGQGVIDGYTF,TRBD1,.,TRBV9,TRBJ1-2
TGTGCCAGCAGTTACCTCAAGACGGGAGATACGCAGTATTTT,CASSYLKTGDTQYF,.,.,TRBV6-5,TRBJ2-3
TGTGCCAGCAGCCGTGGGGGGCTTCAAGAGACCCAGTACTTC,CASSRGGLQETQYF,.,.,TRBV9,TRBJ2-5
TGTGCCAGCAGTACAACCGGGACTAGTCATAATGAGCAGTTCTTC,CASSTTGTSHNEQFF,TRBD2,.,TRBV7-2,TRBJ2-1
TGTGCCAGCACCCCCCGAATCAGGGCACTAGCGGAGGGCTACGAGCAGTACTTC,CASTPRIRALAEGYEQYF,TRBD2,few,TRBV28,TRBJ2-7
TGTGCCAGCTCACCGCGGACTCTCCAGAACACTGAAGCTTTCTTT,CASSPRTLQNTEAFF,.,.,TRBV18,TRBJ1-1
TGCGCCAGCAGCCGGACGATTGACAGAAACCCCTCACCCCTCCACTTT,CASSRTIDRNPSPLHF,.,.,TRBV5-1,TRBJ1-6
TGCGCCAGCAGCGCAGGTTACTCCGGGACAGGATTCCTCACAGATACGCAGTATTTT,CASSAGYSGTGFLTDTQYF,TRBD1,once,TRBV4-3,TRBJ2-3
TGTGCCAGCAGTTTTGACAGAAATCAGCCCCAGCATTTT,CASSFDRNQPQHF,.,.,TRBV27,TRBJ1-5
TGTGCCAGCAGCCCCCAACAGGGGCCTAGCCCAGTCCCACCAGAAACACTGTTTTTT,CASSPQQGPSPVPPETLFF,TRBD1,few,TRBV7-6,TRBJ1-4
TGTGCCAGCAGTTTCTCCTCGGGGCACAGGATCTATGGCTACACCTTC,CASSFSSGHRIYGYTF,.,.,TRBV27,TRBJ1-2
TGCGCCAGCAGCTTGGGGGGACAGGGGACTAACTATGGCTACACCTTC,CASSLGGQGTNYGYTF,TRBD1,.,TRBV5-1,TRBJ1-2
TGCGCCAGCAGCCAAGAAAGTCCAGGGGCCGCGGCTAACTATGGCTACACCTTC,CASSQESPGAAANYGYTF,.,.,TRBV4-1,TRBJ1-2
TGTGCCAGCAGCCCGGGGGGGGAAAGCTCCTACGAGCAGTACTTC,CASSPGGESSYEQYF,TRBD2,.,TRBV5-6,TRBJ2-7
TGTGCCAGCAGCTTAGAACGAACCGGGACTAGCGGGGGTCTCCAAGAGACCCAGTACTTC,CASSLERTGTSGGLQETQYF,TRBD2,.,TRBV11-3,TRBJ2-5
TGTGCCAGCGGGTCCCTGGAGACAGGGGACTTCTATGGCTACACCTTC,CASGSLETGDFYGYTF,TRBD1,.,TRBV7-8,TRBJ1-2
TGTGCCAGCAGTCCCCAAGGACGGGGCGGCTATGGCTACACCTTC,CASSPQGRGGYGYTF,.,.,TRBV27,TRBJ1-2
TGTGCCAGTAGTGTTCTGGAGCTAGGCCAAGAGACCCAGTACTTC,CASSVLELGQETQYF,.,.,TRBV19,TRBJ2-5
TGCGCCAGCAGCTTGCAAGGGATCTCTGGAAACACCATATATTTT,CASSLQGISGNTIYF,.,few,TRBV5-1,TRBJ1-3
TGCGCCAGCAGCTGGGGGCCTAGCGGGGGGACCACAGATACGCAGTATTTT,CASSWGPSGGTTDTQYF,TRBD2,few,TRBV5-1,TRBJ2-3
TGTGCCAGCAGTCGACTAGAGGTAGAGACCCAGTACTTC,CASSRLEVETQYF,.,.,TRBV2,TRBJ2-5
TGTGCCTGGAGTCCCCGGAGTGGGGGGGCGGTGATCACTGAAGCTTTCTTT,CAWSPRSGGAVITEAFF,.,few,TRBV30,TRBJ1-1
TGTGCCAGCCAGCCGGGAGAAGGGTGGGCCGGGGAGCTGTTTTTT,CASQPGEGWAGELFF,.,.,TRBV7-3,TRBJ2-2
TGTGCCAGCAGGAAGAAGACAGGGATGAACACTGAAGCTTTCTTT,CASRKKTGMNTEAFF,TRBD1,.,TRBV2,TRBJ1-1